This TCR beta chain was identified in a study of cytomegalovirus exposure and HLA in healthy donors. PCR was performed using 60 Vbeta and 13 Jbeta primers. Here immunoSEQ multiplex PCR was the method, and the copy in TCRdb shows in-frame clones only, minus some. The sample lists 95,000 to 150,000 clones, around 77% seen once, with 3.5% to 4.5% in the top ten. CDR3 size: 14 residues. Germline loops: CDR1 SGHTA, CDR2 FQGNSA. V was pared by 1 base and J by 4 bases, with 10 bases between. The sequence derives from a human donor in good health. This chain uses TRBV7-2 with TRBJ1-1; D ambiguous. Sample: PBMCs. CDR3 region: CASSLGLAGTEAFF. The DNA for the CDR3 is TGTGCCAGCAGCTTAGGGTTGGCGGGCACTGAAGCTTTCTTT.